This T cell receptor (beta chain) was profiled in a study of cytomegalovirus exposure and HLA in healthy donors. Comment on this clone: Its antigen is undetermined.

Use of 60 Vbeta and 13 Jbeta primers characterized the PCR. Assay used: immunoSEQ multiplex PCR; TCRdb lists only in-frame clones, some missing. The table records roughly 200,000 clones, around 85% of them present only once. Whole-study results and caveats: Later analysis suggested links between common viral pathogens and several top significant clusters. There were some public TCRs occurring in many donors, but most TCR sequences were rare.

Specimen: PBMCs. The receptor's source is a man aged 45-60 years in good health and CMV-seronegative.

The CDR3, as DNA: TGTGCCAGCAGCGAACCGGGACTATCGTTACCGGAGCAGTTCTTC. Protein: CASSEPGLSLPEQFF. This chain connects TRBV6-1 to TRBJ2-1, with 7 bases lining up with TRBD2. There are 15 residues in the CDR3. Per the germline V gene, CDR1 is MNHNS and CDR2 is SASEGT. Trimming took 6 bases from V and 10 from J; bases not matched to a gene: 15.